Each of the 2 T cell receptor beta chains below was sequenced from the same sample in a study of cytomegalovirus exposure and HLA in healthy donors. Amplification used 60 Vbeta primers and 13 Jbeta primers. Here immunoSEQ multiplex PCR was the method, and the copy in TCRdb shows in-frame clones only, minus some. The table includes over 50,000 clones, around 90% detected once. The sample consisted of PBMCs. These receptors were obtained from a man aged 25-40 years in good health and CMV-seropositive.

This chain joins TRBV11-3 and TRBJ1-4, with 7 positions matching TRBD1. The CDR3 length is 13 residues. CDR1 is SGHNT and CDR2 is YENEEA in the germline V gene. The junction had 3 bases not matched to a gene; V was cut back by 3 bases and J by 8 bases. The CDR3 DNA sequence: TGTGCCAGCAGCTTCTACAGGGGAGAAAAACTGTTTTTT. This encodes CASSFYRGEKLFF.

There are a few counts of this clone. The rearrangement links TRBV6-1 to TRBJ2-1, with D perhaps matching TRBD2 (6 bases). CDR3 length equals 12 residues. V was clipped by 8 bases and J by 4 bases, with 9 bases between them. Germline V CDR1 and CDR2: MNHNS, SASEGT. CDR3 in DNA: TGTGCCAGCGTGGGACTTTACAATGAGCAGTTCTTC. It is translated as CASVGLYNEQFF.